The 22 T cell receptor beta chains below come from one sample, sequenced in a study of T cell repertoires in cytomegalovirus infection (dated by TCRdb to 2018 to 2020). The sequencer was an Illumina HiSeq 1500. The raw public reads went through TCRdb reprocessing: fastp at Q25, MiXCR clone calling, in-frame beta chains kept. Each CDR3 protein appears once, grouped with its most common genes and DNA. The sample table shows around 280,000 distinct CDR3 sequences, and about a tenth are seen once. The ten biggest clones cover around 2.6% of the sample. Sequenced: PBMCs. All receptors come from a human donor in good health (CMV status not recorded). Some clones in this sample may be carry-over from other donors' samples.

The chain recombines TRBV5-1 with TRBJ1-6; no definite D call. From germline, CDR1 is SGHRS and CDR2 YFSETQ. The CDR3 consists of 14 residues. V gave up 5 bases and J gave up 11 bases, with 17 bases separating them. The CDR3 region is CASSSKGVDTPLHF. The CDR3 DNA sequence: TGCGCCAGCAGTTCTAAGGGTGTTGATACACCCCTCCACTTT. The whole variable domain, filled in from reference TRBV5-1 and TRBJ1-6, reads KAGVTQTPRYLIKTRGQQVTLSCSPISGHRSVSWYQQTPGQGLQFLFEYFSETQRNKGNFPGRFSGRQFSNSRSEMNVSTLELGDSALYLCASSSKGVDTPLHFGNGTRLTVT.

There are many counts of this clonotype. This chain joins TRBV12-3 or TRBV12-4 and TRBJ2-1; D remains ambiguous. V was trimmed by 5 bases and J by 6 bases, leaving 14 bases between them. CDR3 length: 14 amino acids. The CDR3 sequence: CASSQKKGINEQFF. CDR3 nucleotide sequence: TGTGCCAGCAGTCAGAAGAAGGGAATCAATGAGCAGTTCTTC.

This clonotype showed up many times. The J gene is TRBJ2-1, the V gene TRBV6-2 or TRBV6-3; the D gene could be TRBD1 or TRBD2 (5 bases each). This CDR3 spans 16 amino acids. Trimming removed 3 bases from V and 8 bases from J, with 20 bases in between. Germline V gives CDR1 MNHEY, CDR2 SVGEGT. DNA of the CDR3: TGTGCCAGCAGTTATTCACTACCGGGACCCTTTCATGAGCAGTTCTTC. Amino acid sequence: CASSYSLPGPFHEQFF.

Only a few counts were recorded for this clonotype. V is TRBV9 and J is TRBJ2-1; D not resolved. The CDR3 loop spans 14 amino acids. Germline V lookup: CDR1 SGDLS, CDR2 YYNGEE. V gave up 0 bases and J gave up 7 bases, with 11 bases separating them. The CDR3 here is CASSVGGSMNEQFF. As DNA, the CDR3 is TGTGCCAGCAGCGTAGGCGGATCAATGAATGAGCAGTTCTTC.

This clonotype was counted at least ten times. The chain carries TRBV7-2 and TRBJ2-1, with TRBD2 identical over 8 bases. Unmatched junction bases numbered 13, after V lost 6 bases and J lost 9 bases. The germline CDR1 and CDR2 sequences are SGHTA and FQGNSA. The CDR3 is made up of 15 amino acids. The CDR3: CASRSGTGGPGEQFF. The CDR3 nucleotides read TGTGCCAGCAGGTCGGGTACGGGGGGGCCGGGTGAGCAGTTCTTC.

The CDR3 bases are TGTGCCAGCAGCCAAGGAAGAGGGGACACCTCCTACGAGCAGTACTTC. It translates to CASSQGRGDTSYEQYF. The J gene is TRBJ2-7, the V gene TRBV14, with D perhaps matching TRBD1 (6 bases). Germline values: CDR1 SGHDN, CDR2 FVKESK. The ends were cut back, 1 base at V and 0 bases at J, with 13 bases in the middle. This CDR3 has 16 amino acids.

This clonotype showed up just a few times. The chain has TRBV20-1 and TRBJ2-1, with 8 nucleotides matching TRBD2. The CDR3 runs 14 residues. Germline-derived CDR1 and CDR2 are DFQATT and SNEGSKA (reference sequence). Trimming took 0 bases from V and 9 from J; bases not matched to a gene: 7. For the CDR3, the DNA is TGCAGTGCTAGAGAAATCGGGGGGGCGGCTGAGCAGTTCTTC. This codes for CSAREIGGAAEQFF.

The chain combines TRBV20-1 with TRBJ2-7; perhaps D is TRBD1 or TRBD2 (5 bases each). CDR3 length: 16 residues. Germline lookup yields CDR1 DFQATT and CDR2 SNEGSKA (reference sequence). Trimming took 0 bases from V and 5 from J, leaving 20 bases between them. CDR3 residues: CSARDWEGEFSHEQYF. The CDR3 nucleotides read TGCAGTGCTAGAGATTGGGAAGGGGAGTTTTCCCACGAGCAGTACTTC.

This clonotype was seen repeatedly, ten times or more. The chain links TRBV27 to TRBJ1-2; D unresolved. V shed 9 bases and J shed 7 bases, with 21 bases lying between them. CDR3 length equals 14 residues. Looked up from germline, CDR1 is MNHEY and CDR2 is SMNVEV (reference sequence). CDR3 sequence reads: CASQQWGSNLGYTF. The CDR3 DNA reads TGTGCCAGTCAACAGTGGGGATCCAATCTTGGCTACACCTTC.

This clonotype came up many times. The chain combines TRBV12-3 or TRBV12-4 with TRBJ1-1; a weak D match, TRBD1 (6 bases). The CDR3 extends over 13 amino acids. V dropped 6 bases and J dropped 1 base, with 9 bases sitting between them. CDR3 amino acids: CASRTTGNTEAFF. The DNA for the CDR3 is TGTGCCAGCAGGACGACAGGGAACACTGAAGCTTTCTTT.

In this sample, this clonotype turned up many times. V is TRBV6-1 and J is TRBJ2-3, with D possibly being TRBD1 (6 bases). Germline V gene data show CDR1 as MNHNS and CDR2 as SASEGT. This CDR3 has 14 residues. The V end lost 10 bases, the J end lost 2 bases, and 16 bases lay between the germline ends. The CDR3 DNA reads as TGTGCCACCGCCGGACAGCCGGACACAGATACGCAGTATTTT. Amino acids: CATAGQPDTDTQYF.

Ten or more counts support this clonotype. V and J are TRBV20-1 and TRBJ2-1, with TRBD1 identical over 10 bases. This CDR3 region has 16 residues. Germline V lookup: CDR1 DFQATT, CDR2 SNEGSKA (reference sequence). V was pared by 1 base and J by 3 bases, with 6 bases of the junction left unmatched. The CDR3 DNA is TGCAGTGCTAGAGCGTCGGACAGGGGGGGCTACAATGAGCAGTTCTTC. Translating gives CSARASDRGGYNEQFF.

This clonotype was detected ten times or more. This chain connects TRBV7-2 to TRBJ1-2; unclear D gene. CDR3 length equals 13 residues. Trimming cost V 5 bases and J 6 bases, with 13 bases left between them. CDR1 is SGHTA and CDR2 is FQGNSA in the germline V gene. The CDR3, as DNA: TGTGCCAGCAGCCCCCCCGCGGTGAATGGCTACACCTTC. This translates into CASSPPAVNGYTF. Complete variable domain (other parts from reference TRBV7-2 and TRBJ1-2): GAGVSQSPSNKVTEKGKDVELRCDPISGHTALYWYRQSLGQGLEFLIYFQGNSAPDKSGLPSDRFSAERTGGSVSTLTIQRTQQEDSAVYLCASSPPAVNGYTFGSGTRLTVV.

This clonotype was seen many times. This chain uses TRBV7-6 with TRBJ2-1, with D possibly called TRBD1 or TRBD2 (5 bases each). The CDR3 extends over 15 amino acids. Per the germline V gene, CDR1 is SGHVS and CDR2 is FNYEAQ. V was clipped by 5 bases and J by 3 bases, with 14 bases between them. CDR3 residues: CASSPGTGNYNEQFF. CDR3 nucleotides: TGTGCCAGCAGCCCCGGGACGGGGAACTACAATGAGCAGTTCTTC.

Ten or more counts support this clonotype. This chain joins TRBV12-3 or TRBV12-4 and TRBJ2-1; 11 bases map to TRBD2. Germline trimming cut 1 base from V and 9 bases from J; bases unmatched to any gene: 5. The CDR3 extends over 15 amino acids. CDR3 in DNA: TGTGCCAGCAGTTTAGTAGCGGGGGGGCGGGGTGAGCAGTTCTTC. Translating it yields CASSLVAGGRGEQFF.

Ten or more counts support this clonotype. V gene TRBV14 combines with J gene TRBJ1-6; D unresolved. CDR3 length equals 12 residues. Germline values: CDR1 SGHDN, CDR2 FVKESK. Trimming stripped 0 bases from V and 10 bases from J, with 4 bases between. In DNA form, the CDR3 reads TGTGCCAGCAGCCAAGATCAGTCACCCCTCCACTTT. It is translated as CASSQDQSPLHF.

In regard to this clonotype: The conserved phenylalanine or tryptophan is not found at the CDR3 terminus, so this likely reflects a read error. The chain links TRBV3-1 to TRBJ1-6, with 8 bases matching TRBD1. Germline CDR1 reads LGHDT; CDR2 reads YNNKEL (reference sequence). V was pared by 1 base and J by 10 bases, with 9 bases of the junction left unmatched. This CDR3 comprises 16 residues. CDR3 DNA: TGTGCCAGCAGCCAAGGGACGGGCAGGGGGCGATCACCCCTCCACTCT. The encoded protein is CASSQGTGRGRSPLHS.

The chain employs TRBV5-1 and TRBJ2-1; 8 nucleotides match TRBD1. The CDR3 has 15 amino acids. Germline V gene lookup returns CDR1 SGHRS and CDR2 YFSETQ. J was trimmed by 10 bases and V by 4 bases; bases with no gene match: 13. CDR3: CASSPQGQGSEEQFF. CDR3 coding DNA: TGCGCCAGCAGCCCCCAAGGACAGGGTTCAGAGGAGCAGTTCTTC.

The chain is built from TRBV20-1 and TRBJ1-6; TRBD1 aligns across 7 bases. The length of the CDR3 is 15 residues. Germline assignment: CDR1 DFQATT and CDR2 SNEGSKA (reference sequence). With 6 bases clipped from V and 5 bases from J, the junction kept 10 bases outside the gene matches. The CDR3 loop is CSARYRGVNNSPLHF. In DNA form, the CDR3 reads TGCAGTGCGAGATACAGGGGTGTAAATAATTCACCCCTCCACTTT.

This clonotype appeared many times. This rearrangement joins TRBV28 to TRBJ1-6; D not certain. Germline assignment: CDR1 MDHEN and CDR2 SYDVKM. This CDR3 is 15 amino acids long. Trimming left V 3 bases short and J 7 bases short, with 13 bases between. The CDR3 nucleotides are TGTGCCAGCAGTTTGGGAGCTCCTAAGAATTCACCCCTCCACTTT. Protein: CASSLGAPKNSPLHF.

This clonotype was counted ten times or more. The V gene is TRBV6-6, the J gene TRBJ2-1; TRBD1 might be the D (5 bases). The CDR3 runs 16 residues. The ends were cut back, 2 bases at V and 0 bases at J, with 11 bases in the middle. The germline CDR1 and CDR2 sequences are MNHNY and SVGAGI (reference sequence). CDR3 DNA sequence: TGTGCCAGCAGTTACCGACAGACCCGCTCCTACAATGAGCAGTTCTTC. Its protein product is CASSYRQTRSYNEQFF.

J is TRBJ1-6 and V is TRBV6-5, with 9 positions matching TRBD1. Germline V gives CDR1 MNHEY, CDR2 SVGAGI. The CDR3 is 16 amino acids. V gave up 2 bases and J gave up 9 bases; unmatched junction bases: 8. The CDR3 is CASSYRGQGGGSPLHF. The CDR3 coding sequence is TGTGCCAGCAGTTACCGGGGACAGGGCGGAGGTTCACCCCTCCACTTT.